This TCR beta chain comes out of a study of metastatic and nonmetastatic thyroid tumors. In the study overall: Malignant and benign thyroid patients had repertoires compared in peripheral blood and tumor or nodule tissue.

TCRdb re-processed the PCR reads through MiXCR. Of 30,000 to 40,000 clones listed, over 14% are singletons. No treatment had been given to any patient before thyroid surgery. Trimming removed 4 bases at V and 1 base at J, with 15 bases between. Per the germline V gene, CDR1 is LGHNA and CDR2 is YNFKEQ. CDR3 length: 16 residues. This clonotype originated in a male donor with papillary thyroid cancer or a benign thyroid nodule (not recorded which). Some clones in this sample may be carry-over from other donors' samples. Sequenced: blood. The V gene is TRBV4-2, the J gene TRBJ2-3, with D possibly TRBD2 on 6 matching bases. As DNA, the CDR3 is TGTGCCAGCAGCCCTGGGACTTCGAGGGGCACAGATACGCAGTATTTT. Protein: CASSPGTSRGTDTQYF.